Listed below are T cell receptor beta chains from one sample, sequenced in a study of blood T cell repertoires in COVID-19. Produced via immunoSEQ multiplex PCR; TCRdb's table is partial and in-frame only. This sample yields about 120,000 clones, of which 65% to 90% are seen a single time; about a quarter belongs to the top ten. The sample comprised peripheral blood. All receptors come from a woman aged 80 or over with acute or convalescent COVID-19. CDR3s include the opening cysteine and the closing phenylalanine or tryptophan. The D gene is left open where the match is weak. The size entry is marked missing in some rows and otherwise reads once, few, many or a size class.

J gene	V gene	clone size	D gene	CDR3 protein	CDR3 DNA
TRBJ1-1	TRBV12-3/TRBV12-4	.	TRBD1	CASTRGRTEAFF	TGTGCCAGCACTAGGGGGCGGACTGAAGCTTTCTTT
TRBJ1-5	TRBV2	.	TRBD1	CASSTGDSNQPQHF	TGTGCCAGCAGTACAGGGGATAGCAATCAGCCCCAGCATTTT
TRBJ2-3	TRBV7-8	once	.	CASSPTSPRQAYTDTQYF	TGTGCCAGCAGCCCCACTAGCCCACGACAAGCCTACACAGATACGCAGTATTTT
TRBJ2-4	TRBV4-2	.	TRBD1	CASSQEWTGGYNIQYF	TGTGCCAGCAGCCAAGAATGGACAGGGGGCTATAACATTCAGTACTTC
TRBJ1-3	TRBV7-9	.	.	CASRPLRGAYGNTIYF	TGTGCCAGCCGGCCCTTGCGGGGAGCGTATGGAAACACCATATATTTT
TRBJ2-2	TRBV3-1/TRBV3-2	once	TRBD1	CASSHRQGVVGELFF	TGTGCCAGCAGCCATAGACAGGGGGTAGTAGGGGAGCTGTTTTTT
TRBJ1-6	TRBV27	.	TRBD1	CASSWTGLNSPLHF	TGTGCCAGCAGTTGGACAGGCCTTAATTCACCCCTCCACTTT
TRBJ1-2	TRBV11-2	few	.	CASSLEASYGYTF	TGTGCCAGCAGCTTAGAGGCCAGCTATGGCTACACCTTC
TRBJ1-2	TRBV4-1	.	.	CASTRGYGYTF	TGCGCCAGCACCAGGGGTTATGGCTACACCTTC
TRBJ1-2	TRBV7-9	.	.	CASSFTAYYGYTF	TGTGCCAGCAGCTTCACTGCTTACTATGGCTACACCTTC
TRBJ1-6	TRBV5-8	.	.	CASSTTGGPLHF	TGTGCCAGCAGCACAACGGGGGGACCCCTCCACTTT
TRBJ2-7	TRBV7-2	.	TRBD2	CASSISGGPGYEQYF	TGTGCCAGCAGCATTAGCGGGGGGCCGGGCTACGAGCAGTACTTC
TRBJ2-3	TRBV5-4	once	.	CASSPQGADTQYF	TGTGCCAGCAGCCCACAGGGAGCAGATACGCAGTATTTT
TRBJ1-5	TRBV7-9	.	TRBD1	CASSTGDGNSNQPQHF	TGTGCCAGCAGCACAGGGGACGGCAATAGCAATCAGCCCCAGCATTTT
TRBJ2-3	TRBV3-1/TRBV3-2	.	.	CASTQVAEADTQYF	TGTGCCAGCACCCAGGTAGCTGAAGCGGATACGCAGTATTTT
TRBJ1-2	TRBV28	.	.	CASSILPRGYTF	TGTGCCAGCAGCATCCTACCGAGGGGCTACACCTTC
TRBJ2-6	TRBV7-9	once	.	CASSSSWGRGSGANVLTF	TGTGCCAGCAGCTCGTCCTGGGGCAGGGGATCTGGGGCCAACGTCCTGACTTTC
TRBJ1-6	TRBV6-5	once	.	CASSTGLVMGSPLHF	TGTGCCAGCAGTACAGGTCTGGTGATGGGTTCACCCCTCCACTTT
TRBJ1-2	TRBV27	.	TRBD1	CASSLNPPGTAYPYGYTF	TGTGCCAGCAGTTTAAACCCCCCCGGGACAGCGTACCCTTATGGCTACACCTTC
TRBJ2-1	TRBV5-1	.	TRBD2	CASSLYQRGGFLGTNEQFF	TGCGCCAGCAGCTTGTACCAGCGGGGGGGCTTCCTCGGGACCAATGAGCAGTTCTTC
TRBJ1-1	TRBV7-2	.	.	CASSLVERSGIAFF	TGTGCCAGCAGCTTAGTGGAGAGATCCGGTATCGCTTTCTTT
TRBJ1-1	TRBV21-1	.	.	CASSLGRDYAFF	TGTGCCAGCAGCCTGGGGAGGGATTACGCTTTCTTT
TRBJ1-1	TRBV12-3/TRBV12-4	once	TRBD1	CASSLGGGTGAFF	TGTGCCAGCAGTTTAGGAGGGGGCACCGGAGCTTTCTTT